These 22 T cell receptor beta chains were all obtained from the same sample, sequenced in a study of cytomegalovirus exposure and HLA in healthy donors. The PCR employed 60 Vbeta primers together with 13 Jbeta primers. Here immunoSEQ multiplex PCR was the method, and the copy in TCRdb shows in-frame clones only, minus some. The data show about 130,000 clones, more than 80% seen once. The material sequenced was PBMCs. The source of these receptors is a woman in her 40s in good health and CMV-seropositive.

V is TRBV5-1 and J is TRBJ1-6; the D gene is possibly TRBD1 (6 bases). CDR3 length: 17 residues. Trimming removed 0 bases at V and 0 bases at J, with 10 bases between. Germline V CDR1 and CDR2: SGHRS, YFSETQ. CDR3 bases: TGCGCCAGCAGCTTGGCCGGACAGAGCTCCTATAATTCACCCCTCCACTTT. It is translated as CASSLAGQSSYNSPLHF.

This clone has just one count. This chain joins TRBV7-3 and TRBJ2-3; 8 bases are shared with TRBD2. The CDR3 length is 15 residues. The germline V gene has CDR1 SGHTA and CDR2 FQGTGA. V was clipped by 6 bases and J by 1 base; unmatched bases: 6. This CDR3 reads CASSRTSYGTDTQYF. The CDR3 DNA sequence: TGTGCCAGCAGTAGGACTAGCTATGGCACAGATACGCAGTATTTT.

This clone was seen only a few times. CDR3 amino acids: CAWRIFVGGRLNEKLFF. CDR3 nucleotides: TGTGCCTGGAGAATCTTCGTCGGAGGGCGTCTTAATGAAAAACTGTTTTTT. The rearrangement links TRBV30 to TRBJ1-4; D unresolved. CDR3 length: 17 residues. The V and J ends lost 3 bases and 4 bases respectively, with 21 bases between them. CDR1 is GTSNPN, CDR2 SVGIG, per germline (reference sequence).

This clone occurred a few times. V gene TRBV2 combines with J gene TRBJ2-1; D gene uncertain. CDR1 and CDR2 from the germline V gene are SNHLY and FYNNEI. Trimming removed 2 bases from V and 8 bases from J, with 7 bases in between. The CDR3 loop spans 12 amino acids. CDR3 sequence reads: CASSERPDEQFF. As DNA, the CDR3 is TGTGCCAGCAGTGAACGTCCTGATGAGCAGTTCTTC.

V usage is TRBV30 and J usage is TRBJ1-3, with D maybe TRBD1 (6 bases). The germline CDR1 and CDR2 sequences are GTSNPN and SVGIG (reference sequence). V was shortened by 3 bases and J by 3 bases, with 12 bases between the two germline ends. The CDR3 is 14 residues long. For the CDR3, the DNA is TGTGCCTGGAGCCAATCAGGGGATGGAAACACCATATATTTT. It is translated as CAWSQSGDGNTIYF.

The gene calls are TRBV4-1 and TRBJ1-1; a possible D gene is TRBD1 (6 bases). CDR1 is MGHRA and CDR2 is YSYEKL in the germline V gene. V was shortened by 3 bases and J by 1 base, with 15 bases between the two germline ends. This CDR3 is built from 16 residues. The CDR3 DNA reads TGCGCCAGCAGCCACCGATGGGACACGAAGAACACTGAAGCTTTCTTT. It encodes CASSHRWDTKNTEAFF.

This chain connects TRBV18 to TRBJ2-5; D perhaps matches TRBD1 (6 bases). The V end was cut by 6 bases, the J end by 5 bases, with 19 bases between. The CDR3 sequence is 15 residues long. In germline, CDR1 is KGHSH, CDR2 LQKENI. DNA of the CDR3: TGTGCCAGCTCTTCAGTAGGACAGCGTAGTGAGACCCAGTACTTC. Its translation is CASSSVGQRSETQYF.

The chain couples TRBV19 to TRBJ2-5; a possible D gene is TRBD1 (5 bases). The CDR3 consists of 13 residues. V shed 4 bases and J shed 5 bases, with 11 bases lying between them. The V gene's germline CDR1 is LNHDA and CDR2 SQIVND (reference sequence). The CDR3 sequence: CASSTQKGETQYF. The CDR3 nucleotides read TGTGCCAGTAGTACCCAGAAGGGGGAGACCCAGTACTTC.

This clone was detected once. The chain carries TRBV9 and TRBJ1-3; D uncertain. In germline, CDR1 is SGDLS, CDR2 YYNGEE. This CDR3 is built from 14 residues. The V and J ends lost 0 bases and 4 bases respectively, with 8 bases between them. Written as DNA, the CDR3 is TGTGCCAGCAGCGTAGGTGCGAGAGGAAACACCATATATTTT. Translated, it gives CASSVGARGNTIYF. Variable domain in full (rest from reference TRBV9 and TRBJ1-3): DSGVTQTPKHLITATGQRVTLRCSPRSGDLSVYWYQQSLDQGLQFLIQYYNGEERAKGNILERFSAQQFPDLHSELNLSSLELGDSALYFCASSVGARGNTIYFGEGSWLTVV.

The genes are TRBV29-1 and TRBJ2-3, with D possibly matching TRBD2 (6 bases). Germline-derived CDR1 and CDR2 are SQVTM and ANQGSEA. V was shortened by 2 bases and J by 1 base, with 10 bases between the two germline ends. The CDR3 has 14 residues. CDR3 region: CSVERGTGTDTQYF. The CDR3 region has the DNA TGCAGCGTTGAACGCGGGACCGGCACAGATACGCAGTATTTT.

This clone was seen a single time. The V call is TRBV2, the J call TRBJ1-6; the match to TRBD1 covers 7 bases. Germline lookup yields CDR1 SNHLY and CDR2 FYNNEI. The CDR3 contains 14 residues. V lost 5 bases and J lost 10; bases outside the gene matches: 8. The CDR3 DNA sequence: TGTGCCAGCAGTACGACAGGGATGCGATCACCCCTCCACTTT. Translating gives CASSTTGMRSPLHF.

V and J are TRBV6-1 and TRBJ2-3; D is perhaps TRBD2 (6 bases). This CDR3 spans 14 amino acids. V was trimmed by 4 bases and J by 4 bases, leaving 12 bases between them. In germline, CDR1 is MNHNS, CDR2 SASEGT. As DNA, the CDR3 is TGTGCCAGCAGTGGCAGCGGGTCGGCAGATACGCAGTATTTT. Its protein is CASSGSGSADTQYF.

The rearrangement joins TRBV6-5 to TRBJ2-1; tentative D call: TRBD2 (6 bases). Germline CDR1 reads MNHEY; CDR2 reads SVGAGI. The CDR3 has 12 amino acids. Trimming removed 4 bases from V and 6 bases from J, with 7 bases in between. The chain's CDR3 is CASSSTSNEQFF. The CDR3 region has the DNA TGTGCCAGCAGTTCGACTAGCAATGAGCAGTTCTTC.

The J gene is TRBJ2-7, the V gene TRBV28, with TRBD2 matching 13 bases. This CDR3 region has 15 residues. Germline V gene lookup returns CDR1 MDHEN and CDR2 SYDVKM. With V trimmed by 8 bases and J by 2 bases, 6 bases remained unmatched. For the CDR3, the DNA is TGTGCCAGCCAGAAACTAGCGGGAGGGCCCTACGAGCAGTACTTC. Encoded protein: CASQKLAGGPYEQYF.

J is TRBJ2-3 and V is TRBV7-6, with 9 bases that match TRBD2. This CDR3 has 18 amino acids. V gave up 5 bases and J gave up 3 bases; unmatched junction bases: 15. Germline loops: CDR1 SGHVS, CDR2 FNYEAQ. Written as DNA, the CDR3 is TGTGCCAGCAGCCAGGGCGGGGATAGCGGGGGCTGGACAGATACGCAGTATTTT. As protein: CASSQGGDSGGWTDTQYF.

This clone was seen only a few times. The chain joins TRBV19 to TRBJ2-1; 8 bases map to TRBD2. Germline values: CDR1 LNHDA, CDR2 SQIVND (reference sequence). This CDR3 has 16 amino acids. V trimming: 1 base; J trimming: 0 bases; junction bases outside the gene matches: 2. This CDR3 reads CASSIGTSPSYNEQFF. The CDR3, as DNA: TGTGCCAGTAGTATAGGGACTAGCCCCTCCTACAATGAGCAGTTCTTC.

The chain links TRBV27 to TRBJ1-5; TRBD1 matches at 7 bases. Unmatched junction bases numbered 9, after V lost 4 bases and J lost 0 bases. CDR1 MNHEY and CDR2 SMNVEV come from the germline V gene (reference sequence). The CDR3 length is 17 residues. CDR3: CASSSKKGQLSNQPQHF. DNA for the CDR3: TGTGCCAGCAGTTCAAAAAAGGGACAGCTTAGCAATCAGCCCCAGCATTTT.

This clone was seen only a few times. The CDR3 sequence: CASSEVPDRGPYNEQFF. CDR3 DNA: TGTGCCAGCAGTGAAGTACCGGACAGGGGTCCCTACAATGAGCAGTTCTTC. The V gene is TRBV2, the J gene TRBJ2-1, with 9 bases identical to TRBD1. Per the germline V gene, CDR1 is SNHLY and CDR2 is FYNNEI. CDR3 length equals 17 residues. V was clipped by 1 base and J by 2 bases; unmatched bases: 6.

V gene TRBV27 combines with J gene TRBJ1-2; 7 bases are a match to TRBD1. The V and J ends lost 5 bases and 3 bases, in that order; junction bases with no gene match: 3. This CDR3 is built from 13 residues. Germline V gives CDR1 MNHEY, CDR2 SMNVEV (reference sequence). CDR3 residues: CASSDRDYYGYTF. CDR3 sequence (DNA): TGTGCCAGCAGTGACAGGGACTACTATGGCTACACCTTC.

This clone was observed a handful of times. The chain employs TRBV5-1 and TRBJ1-1, with unresolved D. The CDR3 totals 17 residues. CDR1 and CDR2 from the germline V gene are SGHRS and YFSETQ. V gave up 4 bases and J gave up 0 bases, with 19 bases separating them. The CDR3 loop is CASSLLPNGVMNTEAFF. The CDR3 coding sequence is TGCGCCAGCAGCCTACTACCTAACGGGGTGATGAACACTGAAGCTTTCTTT.

The V call is TRBV6-5, the J call TRBJ2-4; 8 bases line up with TRBD1. The length of the CDR3 is 15 residues. Trimming at V came to 6 bases and at J to 2 bases, leaving 6 bases not matched to a gene. Germline V lookup: CDR1 MNHEY, CDR2 SVGAGI. The CDR3 reads CASRIGQGTKNIQYF. The CDR3 DNA is TGTGCCAGCAGAATCGGACAGGGAACCAAAAACATTCAGTACTTC.

The V call is TRBV29-1, the J call TRBJ2-2, with 7 nucleotides matching TRBD1. The CDR3 covers 14 residues. The J segment lost 4 bases and the V segment lost 7 bases, leaving 9 bases of the junction unmatched. Germline-derived CDR1 and CDR2 are SQVTM and ANQGSEA. CDR3 in DNA: TGCAGCGGGCAACAGGGGAGAGGCACCGGGGAGCTGTTTTTT. Translation gives CSGQQGRGTGELFF.